The clone carrying this T cell receptor beta chain came up many times. Its antigen remains unknown. There are 16 residues in the CDR3. J was trimmed by 0 bases and V by 6 bases; bases with no gene match: 5. This record comes from a study of T cells in Graves' hyperthyroidism and ophthalmopathy. Amplification targeted TCR beta CDR3 regions from RNA transcripts. In the first-round RT-PCR of the TCR CDR3, the HTBI primer set was used. MiXCR, run by TCRdb on the multiplex PCR reads, gives a single entry per CDR3 protein. This sample has some 340,000 distinct CDR3 sequences; roughly an eighth occur once, and the top ten carry 34%. Study outcomes and limitations: It was a median approximately six months before onset that the model predicted ophthalmopathy.

The sequence was obtained from a woman aged 40-49 years with Graves' ophthalmopathy. The rearrangement joins TRBV12-3 or TRBV12-4 to TRBJ1-6, with TRBD1 matching 7 bases. Sequenced sample: blood. This chain's CDR3 is CASRRQGTSYNSPLHF. The CDR3 DNA reads as TGTGCCAGCAGACGACAGGGAACCTCCTATAATTCACCCCTCCACTTT.